The T cell receptor beta chain described here comes from a study of beta chain features in type 1 diabetes. Turning to the study itself: Sorted cells from all samples, numbering almost 110 million, were examined.

In germline, CDR1 is MNHEY, CDR2 SMNVEV (reference sequence). J lost 0 bases, V lost 4 bases, and 9 bases had no gene match. The CDR3 consists of 17 residues. Expressed TCRB transcripts were sequenced, since all the RNA that had been isolated was reverse transcribed. Libraries were prepared by immunoSEQ multiplex PCR; TCRdb keeps only in-frame clonotypes and omits some of them. The table lists around 300,000 clones, around 10% of them singletons, with under 0.02% in the top ten. The sequence was collected from a woman aged 25 to 39 in good health. The specimen sequenced was naive CD4+ T cells from blood. This chain connects TRBV27 to TRBJ2-7; 10 bases are a match to TRBD2. The CDR3 loop reads CASSSTSGTVYSYEQYF. The CDR3 coding sequence is TGTGCCAGCAGTTCCACTAGCGGGACTGTGTACTCCTACGAGCAGTACTTC.